These 18 T cell receptor beta chains came from one sample sequenced in a study of CD8+ T cells in alopecia areata. As the sequencing template, cDNA was produced by extracting RNA and reverse transcribing it. TCRdb keeps only in-frame clones here, not all; method: immunoSEQ multiplex PCR. The sample lists hundreds of thousands of clones, around 67% seen once, with approximately 1.2% in the top ten. This specimen consisted of CD4+ T cells sorted from blood, obtained at week 0. Every receptor here comes from a human donor with alopecia areata.

This rearrangement joins TRBV4-2 to TRBJ2-5; the D gene is possibly TRBD2 (7 bases). The germline V and J ends were trimmed by 0 bases and 1 base, with 15 bases remaining between them. The CDR3 runs 17 residues. Germline lookup yields CDR1 LGHNA and CDR2 YNFKEQ. CDR3 protein: CASSQDPVRGGQETQYF. The CDR3 DNA is TGTGCCAGCAGCCAAGATCCCGTAAGGGGGGGCCAAGAGACCCAGTACTTC.

V is TRBV27 and J is TRBJ2-2; D remains unclear. This CDR3 comprises 12 residues. Deletions cut 5 bases from V and 1 base from J, with 2 bases between. Per the germline V gene, CDR1 is MNHEY and CDR2 is SMNVEV (reference sequence). The CDR3 protein is CASSRNTGELFF. In DNA form, the CDR3 reads TGTGCCAGCAGTCGGAACACCGGGGAGCTGTTTTTT.

This chain joins TRBV29-1 and TRBJ1-2; weak D call: TRBD1 (6 bases). The CDR3 loop spans 13 amino acids. V lost 1 base and J lost 5, with 11 bases in between. Germline CDR1 and CDR2: SQVTM and ANQGSEA. CDR3 protein: CSVEVVTGYGYTF. As DNA, the CDR3 is TGCAGCGTTGAAGTAGTGACAGGATATGGCTACACCTTC.

The V and J genes are TRBV5-1 and TRBJ2-7; D gene unclear. This CDR3 spans 13 amino acids. V lost 2 bases, J lost 3 bases, and 9 bases lay in between. Germline V gene sequence: CDR1 SGHRS, CDR2 YFSETQ. For the CDR3, the DNA is TGCGCCAGCAGCTTAGGCGACTTCTACGAGCAGTACTTC. Protein product: CASSLGDFYEQYF.

V usage is TRBV30 and J usage is TRBJ1-2; perhaps TRBD1 as D (5 bases). There are 15 residues in the CDR3. Germline V gene sequence: CDR1 GTSNPN, CDR2 SVGIG (reference sequence). V dropped 0 bases and J dropped 4 bases, with 15 bases sitting between them. The CDR3, as DNA: TGTGCCTGGAGTGTACATGCAGGGCGTGTCTATGGCTACACCTTC. Translated: CAWSVHAGRVYGYTF.

This clone was found once. The gene calls are TRBV13 and TRBJ1-2; D is unresolved. The V gene's germline CDR1 is PRHDT and CDR2 FYEKMQ (reference sequence). The CDR3 runs to 14 residues. V lost 6 bases and J 2 bases, leaving 13 bases between the germline ends. This CDR3 reads CASRLLGDNYGYTF. The CDR3 DNA reads as TGTGCCAGCAGGCTTCTGGGCGACAACTATGGCTACACCTTC.

The chain recombines TRBV5-1 with TRBJ1-4; D is possibly TRBD1 (6 bases). V lost 3 bases and J lost 0, with 9 bases in between. Germline assignment: CDR1 SGHRS and CDR2 YFSETQ. This CDR3 has 15 residues. The CDR3 spells CASSSGQATNEKLFF. The CDR3 bases are TGCGCCAGCAGCTCGGGACAAGCAACTAATGAAAAACTGTTTTTT.

CDR3 in amino acids: CASSLEDLWGDYGYTF. Here the CDR3 DNA reads TGTGCCAGCAGCTTAGAGGATTTGTGGGGGGACTATGGCTACACCTTC. The chain employs TRBV7-8 and TRBJ1-2; D is possibly TRBD1 (5 bases). Between the trimmed V and J ends, which lost 1 base and 3 bases, there was a span of 15 bases. The CDR3 contains 16 residues. CDR1 and CDR2 (germline): SGHVS, FQNEAQ.

The V call is TRBV15, the J call TRBJ2-1; D not resolved. In germline, CDR1 is LNHNV, CDR2 YYDKDF (reference sequence). The CDR3 runs to 12 residues. With 0 bases removed from V and 9 bases from J, the gap between germline ends came to 6 bases. The CDR3 region is CATSREKGEQFF. The CDR3 DNA reads as TGTGCCACCAGCAGAGAGAAGGGTGAGCAGTTCTTC.

This chain joins TRBV7-8 and TRBJ2-5; D remains unclear. V lost 5 bases and J lost 1, with 5 bases in between. The CDR3 runs 12 residues. CDR1 is SGHVS and CDR2 is FQNEAQ in the germline V gene. The CDR3 here is CASSRTQETQYF. The CDR3 coding sequence is TGTGCCAGCAGCCGCACCCAAGAGACCCAGTACTTC.

This clone was seen only a few times. The chain combines TRBV18 with TRBJ2-6, with 7 bases aligning to TRBD2. After removal of 6 bases from V and 0 bases from J, the junction contained 11 bases not matched to a gene. CDR3 length equals 18 residues. CDR1 is KGHSH, CDR2 LQKENI, per germline. CDR3: CASSPITSASSGANVLTF. The CDR3 region has the DNA TGTGCCAGCTCGCCGATTACTAGCGCGAGCTCTGGGGCCAACGTCCTGACTTTC.

This clone was counted a few times. The rearrangement joins TRBV25-1 to TRBJ1-2; D is perhaps TRBD1 (5 bases). Germline V gives CDR1 MGHDK, CDR2 SYGVNS. The V and J ends lost 5 bases and 7 bases respectively, with 11 bases between them. This CDR3 has 12 residues. This CDR3 reads CASSPGVAGYTF. CDR3 bases: TGTGCCAGCAGTCCGGGGGTAGCTGGCTACACCTTC.

CDR3 DNA sequence: TGCAGCGTTCGAGGGTTCGTCACTGAAGCTTTCTTT. Its protein product is CSVRGFVTEAFF. The J gene is TRBJ1-1, the V gene TRBV29-1; D gene ambiguous. The ends were cut back, 5 bases at V and 4 bases at J, with 11 bases in the middle. The CDR3 loop spans 12 amino acids. Germline-derived CDR1 and CDR2 are SQVTM and ANQGSEA.

The genes are TRBV6-5 and TRBJ1-2; tentative D call: TRBD1 (6 bases). The germline CDR1 and CDR2 sequences are MNHEY and SVGAGI. This CDR3 spans 13 amino acids. V was trimmed by 2 bases and J by 7 bases, leaving 11 bases between them. The CDR3 region has the DNA TGTGCCAGCAGTTACACGAACAGGGCTGGCTACACCTTC. Protein sequence: CASSYTNRAGYTF.

The V call is TRBV5-6, the J call TRBJ1-2; 11 positions match TRBD1. Germline V CDR1 and CDR2: SGHDT, YYEEEE. This CDR3 is 14 amino acids long. After removal of 4 bases from V and 10 bases from J, the junction contained 9 bases not matched to a gene. CDR3 DNA sequence: TGTGCCAGCAGCCATCCGGGACAGGGGGTTCCCTACACCTTC. This sequence encodes CASSHPGQGVPYTF.

The chain carries TRBV30 and TRBJ2-1, with D unclear. Between the trimmed V and J ends, which lost 4 bases and 7 bases, there was a span of 17 bases. Germline V gene lookup returns CDR1 GTSNPN and CDR2 SVGIG (reference sequence). CDR3 length equals 14 residues. As DNA, the CDR3 is TGTGCCTGGACTTTCGGGCCCTTTGGGAATGAGCAGTTCTTC. Translated: CAWTFGPFGNEQFF. The complete variable domain, with remaining parts taken from reference TRBV30 and TRBJ2-1, reads SQTIHQWPATLVQPVGSPLSLECTVEGTSNPNLYWYRQAAGRGLQLLFYSVGIGQISSEVPQNLSASRPQDRQFILSSKKLLLSDSGFYLCAWTFGPFGNEQFFGPGTRLTVL.

The V and J genes are TRBV29-1 and TRBJ2-2, with D unclear. The V end was cut by 4 bases, the J end by 6 bases, with 9 bases between. The CDR3 consists of 12 residues. CDR1 and CDR2 (germline): SQVTM, ANQGSEA. The CDR3 nucleotides are TGCAGCGTTGGGTGGCAGGCCGGGGAGCTGTTTTTT. Translation: CSVGWQAGELFF.

V usage is TRBV2 and J usage is TRBJ2-2; D unclear. V lost 1 base and J lost 3, with 6 bases in between. CDR1 SNHLY and CDR2 FYNNEI come from the germline V gene. This CDR3 is built from 14 residues. For the CDR3, the DNA is TGTGCCAGCAGTGAAGACTGGGACACCGGGGAGCTGTTTTTT. Its protein product is CASSEDWDTGELFF.